This T cell receptor (beta chain) was documented in a study of CD8+ T cells in alopecia areata. Sequencing used cDNA as its template, made by extracting RNA and reverse transcribing it. Assay used: immunoSEQ multiplex PCR; TCRdb lists only in-frame clones, some missing. The sample gives about 37,000 clones, around 50% of which show up once; less than 2% is in the top ten. General study results and limits: Sequencing of scalp samples also includes resident alphabeta T cells from normal skin.

For five patients taking part in the biomarker study, CD4+ cells were further sorted into CD25+CD127- cells. Concerning this clone: Its antigen is unknown.

Sequencing was performed on CD4+ Tregs sorted from blood. This TCR derives from a human donor with alopecia areata.

Written as DNA, the CDR3 is TGTGCCAGCAGTCAAAAAGCGGGGGCCTACAATGAGCAGTTCTTC. Translated: CASSQKAGAYNEQFF. The rearrangement links TRBV7-3 to TRBJ2-1; TRBD2 agrees at 8 bases. Germline assignment: CDR1 SGHTA and CDR2 FQGTGA. This CDR3 contains 15 residues. Trimming at V came to 6 bases and at J to 2 bases, leaving 6 bases not matched to a gene.